The 27 T cell receptor beta chains reported below all come from one sample, sequenced in a study of blood T cell repertoires in COVID-19. Produced via immunoSEQ multiplex PCR; TCRdb's table is partial and in-frame only. Seen here are 200,000 to 250,000 clones, nearly 90% observed once, and the top ten hold approximately 12%. Source material: peripheral blood. The source is a woman aged 18-29 years who had recovered from COVID-19.

This clone was recorded only once. The CDR3 DNA reads as TGTGCCAGCAGTATGAGCGGGGGAAGGGGCACAGATACGCAGTATTTT. This translates into CASSMSGGRGTDTQYF. The chain joins TRBV27 to TRBJ2-3; 8 bases match TRBD2. Unmatched junction bases numbered 8, after V lost 5 bases and J lost 1 base. CDR3 size: 16 residues. Germline CDR1 and CDR2: MNHEY and SMNVEV (reference sequence).

This clone was seen more than once but under ten times. This chain connects TRBV6-2 or TRBV6-3 to TRBJ1-1; 9 nucleotides line up with TRBD1. The junction had 10 bases not matched to a gene; V was cut back by 2 bases and J by 0 bases. The CDR3 is made up of 18 amino acids. Germline values: CDR1 MNHEY, CDR2 SVGEGT. CDR3 protein: CASSYPPWTGVLNTEAFF. In DNA form, the CDR3 reads TGTGCCAGCAGTTACCCACCGTGGACAGGGGTGCTGAACACTGAAGCTTTCTTT.

The genes are TRBV14 and TRBJ2-1; TRBD1 aligns across 9 bases. Germline V lookup: CDR1 SGHDN, CDR2 FVKESK. The CDR3 runs to 17 residues. V shed 2 bases and J 3 bases; nucleotides not matched to a gene: 8. This CDR3 is CASSQLVGQGLYNEQFF. CDR3 DNA: TGTGCCAGCAGCCAATTAGTCGGACAGGGGCTCTACAATGAGCAGTTCTTC.

The rearrangement uses TRBV2 and TRBJ1-1, with 9 positions matching TRBD1. V was clipped by 7 bases and J by 4 bases; unmatched bases: 7. The germline V gene encodes CDR1 SNHLY and CDR2 FYNNEI. This CDR3 comprises 14 residues. CDR3 nucleotides: TGTGCCAGCAACCCTACAGGGGGCGGCACTGAAGCTTTCTTT. Protein: CASNPTGGGTEAFF.

CDR3 in amino acids: CASSQGLAGGDEQYF. In DNA form, the CDR3 reads TGTGCCAGCAGCCAGGGACTAGCGGGAGGCGACGAGCAGTACTTC. The V and J genes are TRBV11-3 and TRBJ2-7; 15 bases map to TRBD2. V shed 5 bases and J 5 bases; nucleotides not matched to a gene: 4. Germline loops: CDR1 SGHNT, CDR2 YENEEA. This CDR3 has 15 residues.

Comment on this clone: Distinct nucleotide sequences in the sample also encode this CDR3. The chain's CDR3 is CAWSRGNYGYTF. For the CDR3, the DNA is TGTGCCTGGAGTCGGGGTAACTATGGCTACACCTTC. This chain joins TRBV30 and TRBJ1-2; D gene unclear. The CDR3 is 12 residues long. CDR1 and CDR2 from the germline V gene are GTSNPN and SVGIG (reference sequence). The V end lost 2 bases, the J end lost 1 base, and 5 bases lay between the germline ends.

This clone has just a few counts. The V and J genes are TRBV2 and TRBJ1-5; D is perhaps TRBD1 (5 bases). This CDR3 is built from 15 residues. Trimming left V 6 bases short and J 0 bases short, with 12 bases between. Germline loops: CDR1 SNHLY, CDR2 FYNNEI. The CDR3 is CASSPDRYSNQPQHF. The CDR3 nucleotides read TGTGCCAGCAGCCCCGACAGATATAGCAATCAGCCCCAGCATTTT.

The chain couples TRBV3-1 (or the pseudogene TRBV3-2) to TRBJ2-4; TRBD1 agrees at 9 bases. The CDR3 spans 15 residues. CDR1 and CDR2 (germline): LGHDT, YNNKEL (reference sequence). Trimming at V came to 3 bases and at J to 2 bases, leaving 2 bases not matched to a gene. CDR3 sequence: CASSHTGGTKNIQYF. The DNA for the CDR3 is TGTGCCAGCAGCCACACAGGGGGCACCAAAAACATTCAGTACTTC.

The J gene is TRBJ2-5, the V gene TRBV7-3; TRBD1 matches at 8 bases. CDR3 size: 15 residues. J gave up 5 bases and V 2 bases, and 7 bases lay outside the gene matches. Looked up from germline, CDR1 is SGHTA and CDR2 is FQGTGA. CDR3 residues: CASSLDAGGLETQYF. The CDR3 DNA reads TGTGCCAGCAGCTTAGACGCAGGGGGCTTGGAGACCCAGTACTTC.

V is TRBV11-2 and J is TRBJ2-3; D not resolved. The V end lost 5 bases, the J end lost 6 bases, and 9 bases lay between the germline ends. CDR1 is SGHAT and CDR2 is FQNNGV in the germline V gene. The CDR3 contains 12 residues. For the CDR3, the DNA is TGTGCCAGCAGCATCAATCGGGATACGCAGTATTTT. Translating it yields CASSINRDTQYF.

On this clone: In the same sample, other DNA sequences code for this CDR3. V gene TRBV5-1 combines with J gene TRBJ2-3; 10 nucleotides match TRBD1. CDR3 size: 14 residues. Germline CDR1 reads SGHRS; CDR2 reads YFSETQ. The J segment lost 4 bases and the V segment lost 3 bases, leaving 2 bases of the junction unmatched. This CDR3 reads CASSSGQGADTQYF. The CDR3, as DNA: TGCGCCAGCAGCTCTGGACAGGGGGCAGATACGCAGTATTTT.

This clone was seen once. This chain uses TRBV6-2 or TRBV6-3 with TRBJ1-4; D remains unclear. Germline loops: CDR1 MNHEY, CDR2 SVGEGT. Trimming pared 2 bases from V and 0 bases from J, leaving 7 bases between. This CDR3 contains 15 residues. The CDR3 DNA reads as TGTGCCAGCAGTTACCTGGCCTCAACTAATGAAAAACTGTTTTTT. Translated: CASSYLASTNEKLFF.

This clone was seen more than once but under ten times. The chain couples TRBV15 to TRBJ2-1; TRBD2 matches at 14 bases. With V trimmed by 6 bases and J by 10 bases, 11 bases remained unmatched. CDR3 length: 16 residues. From germline, CDR1 is LNHNV and CDR2 YYDKDF (reference sequence). The CDR3 region has the DNA TGTGCCACCAGACCCCTCGGGACTAGCGGGAGTATGGAGCAGTTCTTC. Residues: CATRPLGTSGSMEQFF.

The V and J genes are TRBV28 and TRBJ2-1, with 12 bases matching TRBD2. Trimming at V came to 4 bases and at J to 0 bases, leaving 22 bases not matched to a gene. Germline CDR1 is MDHEN and CDR2 is SYDVKM. The CDR3 spans 23 residues. This CDR3 reads CASSSRTSGNTFYSPHSYNEQFF. CDR3 nucleotide sequence: TGTGCCAGCAGTTCAAGGACTAGCGGGAACACTTTCTATAGCCCCCACTCCTACAATGAGCAGTTCTTC.

The V call is TRBV29-1, the J call TRBJ2-7, with D possibly TRBD2 on 6 matching bases. This CDR3 comprises 13 residues. Trimming pared 6 bases from V and 1 base from J, leaving 13 bases between. Germline CDR1 SQVTM, CDR2 ANQGSEA. The CDR3 nucleotides are TGCAGCGTGGGGGAGGCCTCTTCCTACGAGCAGTACTTC. Protein product: CSVGEASSYEQYF.

The chain combines TRBV4-3 with TRBJ2-7; TRBD1 matches 8 bases. The CDR3 is 15 residues long. The V and J ends lost 3 bases and 5 bases, in that order; junction bases with no gene match: 9. The germline V gene has CDR1 LGHNA and CDR2 YSLEER. The CDR3: CASSQLAGQGDEQYF. The DNA for the CDR3 is TGCGCCAGCAGCCAGCTAGCCGGACAGGGCGACGAGCAGTACTTC.

This rearrangement joins TRBV19 to TRBJ2-3, with 8 bases identical to TRBD2. After removal of 7 bases from V and 6 bases from J, the junction contained 9 bases not matched to a gene. CDR1 is LNHDA, CDR2 SQIVND, per germline (reference sequence). The length of the CDR3 is 14 residues. The chain's CDR3 is CASTPGGAYDTQYF. The CDR3 DNA reads TGTGCCAGTACCCCCGGGGGGGCGTACGATACGCAGTATTTT.

The chain uses TRBV19 and TRBJ2-6; D is unclear. The CDR3 sequence is 13 residues long. Germline V gene lookup returns CDR1 LNHDA and CDR2 SQIVND (reference sequence). The V end was cut by 5 bases, the J end by 2 bases, with 4 bases between. As DNA, the CDR3 is TGTGCCAGTAGTCCAGCTGGGGCCAACGTCCTGACTTTC. Protein: CASSPAGANVLTF.

The chain has TRBV5-1 and TRBJ2-3; tentatively, D is TRBD1 (6 bases). Trimming shortened V by 3 bases and J by 1 base, and 9 bases separated the two germline ends. Germline V gives CDR1 SGHRS, CDR2 YFSETQ. The CDR3 runs to 14 residues. DNA of the CDR3: TGCGCCAGCAGCTCTAGGACAGGCACAGATACGCAGTATTTT. Protein product: CASSSRTGTDTQYF.

V gene TRBV7-2 combines with J gene TRBJ2-1, with TRBD2 matching over 11 bases. This CDR3 contains 17 residues. The V gene's germline CDR1 is SGHTA and CDR2 FQGNSA. V dropped 5 bases and J dropped 3; count of bases not matched to a gene: 9. CDR3 sequence reads: CASSPDSGRAFYNEQFF. Here the CDR3 DNA reads TGTGCCAGCAGCCCGGATAGCGGGAGGGCCTTCTACAATGAGCAGTTCTTC.

The chain recombines TRBV6-5 with TRBJ1-2; D possibly corresponds to TRBD1 (6 bases). The V end lost 6 bases, the J end lost 4 bases, and 12 bases lay between the germline ends. The germline V gene encodes CDR1 MNHEY and CDR2 SVGAGI. CDR3 length equals 13 residues. CDR3 in amino acids: CASRGGQRYGYTF. The CDR3 nucleotides are TGTGCCAGCAGGGGGGGGCAGCGCTATGGCTACACCTTC.

The chain joins TRBV5-5 to TRBJ1-1; 7 nucleotides line up with TRBD1. The junction had 7 bases not matched to a gene; V was cut back by 1 base and J by 1 base. The CDR3 has 16 residues. Germline values: CDR1 SGHKS, CDR2 YYEKEE (reference sequence). The CDR3 loop is CASSLLWGQPNTEAFF. In nucleotides, the CDR3 is TGTGCCAGCAGCTTGTTATGGGGACAGCCGAACACTGAAGCTTTCTTT.

The genes are TRBV7-9 and TRBJ1-1; D is undetermined. This CDR3 region has 14 residues. V shed 5 bases and J shed 5 bases, with 15 bases lying between them. Germline loops: CDR1 SEHNR, CDR2 FQNEAQ (reference sequence). CDR3 loop: CASSDPSGETEAFF. The CDR3 DNA sequence: TGTGCCAGCAGCGACCCAAGCGGGGAGACTGAAGCTTTCTTT.

This chain links TRBV30 with TRBJ1-5, with D unresolved. V lost 2 bases and J 2 bases, leaving 13 bases between the germline ends. Germline loops: CDR1 GTSNPN, CDR2 SVGIG (reference sequence). This CDR3 region has 15 residues. The CDR3 nucleotides read TGTGCCTGGAGTCCCACGGGTTGGGGCAATCAGCCCCAGCATTTT. This gives the protein CAWSPTGWGNQPQHF.

V usage is TRBV25-1 and J usage is TRBJ2-5; D possibly corresponds to TRBD1 (6 bases). The CDR3 has 16 amino acids. Germline lookup yields CDR1 MGHDK and CDR2 SYGVNS. V lost 8 bases to trimming and J lost 4 bases, with 23 bases between them. The CDR3 loop is CASQGTAPGSRETQYF. The CDR3, as DNA: TGTGCCAGCCAGGGGACGGCTCCCGGCTCACGAGAGACCCAGTACTTC.

The chain carries TRBV10-3 and TRBJ1-1; 8 bases are a match to TRBD1. Germline CDR1 ENHRY, CDR2 SYGVKD. With V trimmed by 3 bases and J by 2 bases, 8 bases remained unmatched. The CDR3 runs 16 residues. As DNA, the CDR3 is TGTGCCATCAGTGAAGGGACAGGCGGGATCAACACTGAAGCTTTCTTT. Its translation: CAISEGTGGINTEAFF.

V usage is TRBV27 and J usage is TRBJ2-1, with TRBD2 matching 9 bases. Germline V gene lookup returns CDR1 MNHEY and CDR2 SMNVEV (reference sequence). V gave up 7 bases and J gave up 2 bases; unmatched junction bases: 9. The CDR3 runs to 16 residues. The CDR3 DNA follows: TGTGCCAGCAACCCGCGGGAGGGACAACCCTACAATGAGCAGTTCTTC. Protein product: CASNPREGQPYNEQFF.